Listed here is a single T cell receptor (beta chain). The antigen is not known. Only in-frame clones appear in the TCRdb table, and some are missing; sequencing was by immunoSEQ multiplex PCR. The sample contains tens of thousands of clones, about 91% of which appear only once. This entry comes from a study of T cell responses to AZD1222 COVID-19 vaccine. Trimming stripped 5 bases from V and 3 bases from J, with 20 bases between. Looked up from germline, CDR1 is SEHNR and CDR2 is FQNEAQ (reference sequence). The CDR3 is 16 amino acids. General study points: Recipients of two AZD1222 doses showed rising Spike-specific TCR breadth and depth. Reportedly, nearly half the spike-specific TCRs target unmutated variant regions. Clonal diversity may have been underestimated in mostly white British donors. Every sample of the repertoires postdated the peak T cell response.

Sequences were derived from peripheral blood, sampled on day 0 of AZD1222 vaccination. V gene TRBV7-9 combines with J gene TRBJ2-7; maybe TRBD1 (6 bases). The sequence derives from an adult in good health. The CDR3 DNA sequence: TGTGCCAGCAGCGTAATCGGCGGCAGGGGCGTCTACGAGCAGTACTTC. Its protein is CASSVIGGRGVYEQYF. The entire variable domain, with the rest obtained from reference TRBV7-9 and TRBJ2-7, is as follows: DTGVSQNPRHKITKRGQNVTFRCDPISEHNRLYWYRQTLGQGPEFLTYFQNEAQLEKSRLLSDRFSAERPKGSFSTLEIQRTEQGDSAMYLCASSVIGGRGVYEQYFGPGTRLTVT.